Below, 3 T cell receptor beta chains from the same sample are listed, as sequenced in a study of blood T cell repertoires in COVID-19. Clones were sequenced by immunoSEQ multiplex PCR, and TCRdb holds only the in-frame ones, with some missing. The table records around 180,000 clones, approximately 90% of them present only once. What was sequenced was peripheral blood. These receptor sequences come from a young woman with active or convalescent COVID-19.

This clone has a single count. This sequence joins TRBV30 and TRBJ2-7, with TRBD1 identical over 9 bases. J gave up 4 bases and V 5 bases, and 3 bases lay outside the gene matches. This CDR3 has 12 residues. CDR1 is GTSNPN, CDR2 SVGIG, per germline (reference sequence). CDR3 region: CAWDRGNYEQYF. CDR3 bases: TGTGCCTGGGACAGGGGGAATTACGAGCAGTACTTC.

This chain uses TRBV19 with TRBJ2-1; D uncertain. Germline lookup yields CDR1 LNHDA and CDR2 SQIVND (reference sequence). V shed 5 bases and J shed 8 bases, with 19 bases lying between them. The CDR3 contains 15 residues. This CDR3 reads CASSPIVAGGYEQFF. Here the CDR3 DNA reads TGTGCCAGTAGTCCTATCGTAGCCGGCGGCTATGAGCAGTTCTTC.

This clone was seen more than once but under ten times. This chain uses TRBV5-4 with TRBJ2-7; a weak D match, TRBD2 (6 bases). With 1 base removed from V and 5 bases from J, the gap between germline ends came to 10 bases. Germline V gene sequence: CDR1 SGHNT, CDR2 YYREEE (reference sequence). This CDR3 has 13 amino acids. The CDR3 sequence: CASSLKPSDEQYF. In nucleotides, the CDR3 is TGTGCCAGCAGCTTGAAGCCTAGCGACGAGCAGTACTTC.